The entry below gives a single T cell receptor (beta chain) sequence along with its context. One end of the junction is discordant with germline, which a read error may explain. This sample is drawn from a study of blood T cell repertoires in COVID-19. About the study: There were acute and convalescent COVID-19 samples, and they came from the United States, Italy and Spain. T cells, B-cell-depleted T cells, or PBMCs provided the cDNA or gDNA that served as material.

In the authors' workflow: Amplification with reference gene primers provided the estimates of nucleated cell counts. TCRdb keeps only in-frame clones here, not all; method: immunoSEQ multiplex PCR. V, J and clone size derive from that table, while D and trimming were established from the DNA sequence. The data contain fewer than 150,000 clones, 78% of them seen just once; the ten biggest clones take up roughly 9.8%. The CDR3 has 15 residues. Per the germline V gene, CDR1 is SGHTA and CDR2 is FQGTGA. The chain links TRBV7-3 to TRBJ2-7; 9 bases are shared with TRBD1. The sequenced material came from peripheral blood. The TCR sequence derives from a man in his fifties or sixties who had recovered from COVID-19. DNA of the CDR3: TGTGCCAGCAGCCTAACGGGACAGGGAACCTACGAGCAGTACTTC. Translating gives CASSLTGQGTYEQYF.